The entry below gives a single T cell receptor (beta chain) sequence along with its context. Germline V gives CDR1 MNHEY, CDR2 SMNVEV (reference sequence). Trimming removed 6 bases from V and 4 bases from J, with 12 bases in between. The CDR3 has 13 residues. PCR was performed using 60 Vbeta and 13 Jbeta primers. The repertoire was sequenced with immunoSEQ multiplex PCR; TCRdb's copy has only in-frame clones and lacks some. The sample comprises about 200,000 clones, over 75% of which are singletons, and about 2.5% rests with the top ten. This sample stems from a study of cytomegalovirus exposure and HLA in healthy donors. Study overall: Across under 450 genotyped donors, more than 75% landed in the Caucasian-associated ancestry cluster.

J is TRBJ1-1 and V is TRBV27; the D is unclear. The sequenced sample was PBMCs. The sequence came from a woman between 50 and 59 years old in good health and CMV-seronegative. CDR3 loop: CASSDGRSTEAFF. The DNA for the CDR3 is TGTGCCAGCAGCGACGGCCGGAGCACTGAAGCTTTCTTT.